The rows below give T cell receptor beta chains drawn from one sample of a study of blood T cell repertoires in COVID-19. Sequencing was performed with immunoSEQ multiplex PCR; in TCRdb, only in-frame clones are kept and a portion is missing. The sample includes some 87,000 clones, around 80% seen only once; the top ten take roughly a fifth. The specimen sequenced was peripheral blood. These receptors all stem from a woman aged 80 or over with active or convalescent COVID-19. Both conserved end residues are trimmed from each CDR3.

v_call cdr3_aa
TRBV18 ASSPLTSSTNEKLF
TRBV9 ASSVGQTGGSSTDTQY
TRBV6-2/TRBV6-3 ASSPRTGHQPQH
TRBV6-5 ASSLEHLNEKLF
TRBV7-9 ASSLAGGWGTNAEAF
TRBV6-5 ASSYSGRGPQETQY
TRBV7-3 ASSYDRGFGANVLT
TRBV11-2 ASSLDLYQETQY
TRBV18 ASSPPVPTIYGYT
TRBV2 ASIGAGSGNQPQH
TRBV28 ASSSGYGYT
TRBV2 ASSATGDRETQY
TRBV7-2 ASSSTDNYGYT
TRBV5-6 ASSSRGQGHEQF
TRBV15 ATSRAAGQGHTEAF